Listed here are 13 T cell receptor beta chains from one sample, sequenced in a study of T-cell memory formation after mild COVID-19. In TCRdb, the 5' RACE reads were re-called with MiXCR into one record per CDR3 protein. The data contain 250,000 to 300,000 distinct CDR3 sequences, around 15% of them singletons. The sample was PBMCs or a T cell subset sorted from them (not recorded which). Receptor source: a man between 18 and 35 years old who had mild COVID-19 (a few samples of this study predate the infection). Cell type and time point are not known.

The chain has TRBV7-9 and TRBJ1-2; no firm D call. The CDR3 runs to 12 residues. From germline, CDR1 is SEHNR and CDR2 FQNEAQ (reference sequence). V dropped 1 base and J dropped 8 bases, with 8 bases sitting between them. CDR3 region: CASSLELEGYTF. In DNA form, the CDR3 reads TGTGCCAGCAGCTTAGAGTTGGAGGGCTACACCTTC.

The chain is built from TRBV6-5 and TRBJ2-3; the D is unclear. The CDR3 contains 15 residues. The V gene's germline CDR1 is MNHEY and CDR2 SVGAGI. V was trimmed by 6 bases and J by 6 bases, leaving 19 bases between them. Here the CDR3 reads CASSPRATPSDTQYF. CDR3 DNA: TGTGCCAGCAGCCCTCGGGCCACACCTTCGGATACGCAGTATTTT.

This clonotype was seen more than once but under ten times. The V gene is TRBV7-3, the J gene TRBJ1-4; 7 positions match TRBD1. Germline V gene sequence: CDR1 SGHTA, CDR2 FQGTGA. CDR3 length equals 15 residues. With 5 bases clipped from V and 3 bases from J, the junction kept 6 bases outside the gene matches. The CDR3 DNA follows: TGTGCCAGCAGCGAAACAGGGGACTCTAATGAAAAACTGTTTTTT. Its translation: CASSETGDSNEKLFF. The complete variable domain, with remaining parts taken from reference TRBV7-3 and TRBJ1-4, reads GAGVSQTPSNKVTEKGKYVELRCDPISGHTALYWYRQSLGQGPEFLIYFQGTGAADDSGLPNDRFFAVRPEGSVSTLKIQRTERGDSAVYLCASSETGDSNEKLFFGSGTQLSVL.

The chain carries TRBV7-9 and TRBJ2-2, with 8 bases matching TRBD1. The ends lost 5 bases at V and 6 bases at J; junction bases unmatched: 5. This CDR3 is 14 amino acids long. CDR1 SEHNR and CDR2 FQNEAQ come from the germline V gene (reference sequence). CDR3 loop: CASSTTGDPGELFF. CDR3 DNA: TGTGCCAGCAGCACGACAGGGGATCCCGGGGAGCTGTTTTTT.

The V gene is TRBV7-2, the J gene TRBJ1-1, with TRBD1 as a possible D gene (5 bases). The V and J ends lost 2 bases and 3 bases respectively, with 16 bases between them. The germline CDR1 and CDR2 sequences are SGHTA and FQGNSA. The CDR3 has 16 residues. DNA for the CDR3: TGTGCCAGCAGCTTATATGGGCAGGTGGGACACACTGAAGCTTTCTTT. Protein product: CASSLYGQVGHTEAFF. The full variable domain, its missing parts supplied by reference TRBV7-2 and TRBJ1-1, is GAGVSQSPSNKVTEKGKDVELRCDPISGHTALYWYRQSLGQGLEFLIYFQGNSAPDKSGLPSDRFSAERTGGSVSTLTIQRTQQEDSAVYLCASSLYGQVGHTEAFFGQGTRLTVV.

CDR3 protein: CASRSLKGSGGNPHRRNEQFF. Here the CDR3 DNA reads TGCGCCAGCAGGAGTTTGAAGGGGAGCGGGGGAAATCCACATCGCCGCAATGAGCAGTTCTTC. The chain carries TRBV10-2 and TRBJ2-1, with 8 bases that match TRBD2. CDR1 and CDR2 from the germline V gene are WSHSY and SAAADI. The junction had 28 bases not matched to a gene; V was cut back by 6 bases and J by 6 bases. The CDR3 sequence is 21 residues long.

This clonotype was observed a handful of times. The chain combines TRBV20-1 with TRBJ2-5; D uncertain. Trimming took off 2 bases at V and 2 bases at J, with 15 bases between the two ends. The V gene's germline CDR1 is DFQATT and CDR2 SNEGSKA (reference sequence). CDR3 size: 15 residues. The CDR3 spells CSARTTQRNQETQYF. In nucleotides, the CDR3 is TGCAGTGCTAGAACGACCCAACGAAATCAAGAGACCCAGTACTTC.

CDR3 residues: CASSFRQLSSYEQYF. The CDR3 nucleotides are TGTGCCAGCAGTTTCCGACAGTTAAGCTCCTACGAGCAGTACTTC. The chain combines TRBV6-2 or TRBV6-3 with TRBJ2-7; possibly TRBD1 for D (5 bases). The CDR3 length is 15 residues. V dropped 4 bases and J dropped 0 bases, with 13 bases sitting between them. Per the germline V gene, CDR1 is MNHEY and CDR2 is SVGEGT.

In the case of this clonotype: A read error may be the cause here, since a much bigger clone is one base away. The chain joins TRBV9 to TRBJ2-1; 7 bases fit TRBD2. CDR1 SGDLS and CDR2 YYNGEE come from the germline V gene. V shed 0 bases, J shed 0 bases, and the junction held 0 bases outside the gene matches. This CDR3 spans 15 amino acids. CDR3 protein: CASSVGGGSYNEQFF. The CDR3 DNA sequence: TGTGCCAGCAGCGTAGGGGGGGGCTCCTACAATGAGCAGTTCTTC.

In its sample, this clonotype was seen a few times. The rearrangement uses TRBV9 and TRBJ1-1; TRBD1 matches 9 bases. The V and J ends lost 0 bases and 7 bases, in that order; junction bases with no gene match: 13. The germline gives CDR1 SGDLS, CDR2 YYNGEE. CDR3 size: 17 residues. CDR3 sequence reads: CASSVVDRTGAIGEAFF. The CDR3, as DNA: TGTGCCAGCAGCGTAGTAGATCGGACAGGGGCGATAGGTGAAGCTTTCTTT.

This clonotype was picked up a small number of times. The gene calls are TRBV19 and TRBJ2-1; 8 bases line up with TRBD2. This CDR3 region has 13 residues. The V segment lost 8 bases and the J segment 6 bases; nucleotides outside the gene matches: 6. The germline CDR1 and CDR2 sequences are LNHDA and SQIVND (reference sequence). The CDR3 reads CASRRGGRNEQFF. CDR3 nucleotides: TGTGCCAGTCGCCGGGGGGGCCGCAATGAGCAGTTCTTC.

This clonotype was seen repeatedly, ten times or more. This CDR3 reads CASSQDLGLAGGSTDTQYF. Here the CDR3 DNA reads TGCGCCAGCAGCCAAGATCTGGGACTAGCGGGGGGGAGCACAGATACGCAGTATTTT. The rearrangement joins TRBV4-1 to TRBJ2-3; 16 bases align to TRBD2. Germline CDR1 reads MGHRA; CDR2 reads YSYEKL. J gave up 0 bases and V 0 bases, and 3 bases lay outside the gene matches. This CDR3 comprises 19 residues.

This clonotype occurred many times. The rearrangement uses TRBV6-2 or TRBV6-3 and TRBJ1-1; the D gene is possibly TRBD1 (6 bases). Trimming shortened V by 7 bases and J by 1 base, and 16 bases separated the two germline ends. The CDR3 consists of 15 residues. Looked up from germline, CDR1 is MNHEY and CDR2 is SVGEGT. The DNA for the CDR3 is TGTGCCAGCACCTACCACCAGACAGGGAACACTGAAGCTTTCTTT. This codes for CASTYHQTGNTEAFF.